The entry below describes one T cell receptor (beta chain). Its cognate antigen is unknown. Second doses were pooled across both intervals (about 4 or about 12 weeks). Sequencing used immunoSEQ multiplex PCR; TCRdb keeps in-frame clones, though not all of them. The sample includes about 130,000 clones, more than 90% of them seen just once. This sample was included in a study of T cell responses to AZD1222 COVID-19 vaccine. Study conclusions and caveats: Clonal diversity may have been underestimated, and the donors were mostly white British, with more females than males.

The CDR3 is made up of 14 amino acids. Germline V CDR1 and CDR2: SGHTA, FQGTGA. The V segment lost 2 bases and the J segment 5 bases; nucleotides outside the gene matches: 5. Specimen: peripheral blood, collected 28 days after the second AZD1222 dose. This receptor was taken from an adult who received the AZD1222 COVID-19 vaccine. The chain employs TRBV7-3 and TRBJ2-5, with 7 nucleotides matching TRBD2. The CDR3 DNA follows: TGTGCCAGCAGCTTATCGGGGAGGGGTGAGACCCAGTACTTC. Amino acid sequence: CASSLSGRGETQYF.